Below, 26 T cell receptor beta chains from the same sample are listed, as sequenced in a study of blood T cells in healthy people across ages. Alongside a J-beta primer mix, a sample-barcoded 5' primer served in a second PCR lasting 7 to 11 cycles. TCRdb redid the calling of the 5' RACE reads with MiXCR, one entry per CDR3 protein. The repertoire has more than 650,000 distinct CDR3 sequences, 20% to 25% of them found once; the top ten carry 22%. What was sequenced was blood. These receptors were obtained from a man aged 65-85 years in good health.

V and J are TRBV20-1 and TRBJ2-5; D is possibly TRBD2 (5 bases). Between the trimmed V and J ends, which lost 5 bases and 6 bases, there was a span of 19 bases. Germline V gene lookup returns CDR1 DFQATT and CDR2 SNEGSKA (reference sequence). The CDR3 is made up of 14 amino acids. In nucleotides, the CDR3 is TGCAGTGCTCGAGGTCGGGATTCTGAAAAGACCCAGTACTTC. This encodes CSARGRDSEKTQYF.

The chain recombines TRBV7-2 with TRBJ2-1, with D perhaps assigned TRBD1 or TRBD2 (6 bases each). With the DNA end fitting TRBJ2-5 better, the J assignment may be wrong. The CDR3 totals 14 residues. The germline V gene has CDR1 SGHTA and CDR2 FQGNSA. The CDR3 nucleotides are TGTGCCAGCAGCTTAGTCGGGGGCGCGCAGACCCAGTACTTC. Its protein is CASSLVGGAQTQYF.

This clonotype was observed a few times. The chain couples TRBV4-3 to TRBJ1-4; 10 nucleotides agree with TRBD1. With V trimmed by 3 bases and J by 7 bases, 5 bases remained unmatched. Germline CDR1 reads LGHNA; CDR2 reads YSLEER. The CDR3 spans 15 residues. The CDR3 nucleotides are TGCGCCAGCAGCCAGGGGGACAGGGGAGGTGAAAAACTGTTTTTT. This codes for CASSQGDRGGEKLFF.

The chain couples TRBV6-2 or TRBV6-3 to TRBJ1-2; weak D call: TRBD1 (5 bases). Germline V gene sequence: CDR1 MNHEY, CDR2 SVGEGT. The CDR3 length is 14 residues. V lost 6 bases and J 4 bases, leaving 15 bases between the germline ends. CDR3 region: CASREVGGSYGYTF. CDR3 nucleotide sequence: TGTGCCAGCAGAGAAGTTGGGGGGTCCTATGGCTACACCTTC.

This clonotype was counted many times. A read error may produce the germline difference seen at one junction end. The rearrangement joins TRBV7-2 to TRBJ1-3; D unresolved. Germline-derived CDR1 and CDR2 are SGHTA and FQGNSA. The CDR3 length is 12 residues. CDR3 coding DNA: TGTGCCAGCAGTTTAGAGGGAAACACCATATATTTT. Encoded protein: CASSLEGNTIYF.

Remarks on this clonotype: One end of the junction fails to match germline, which may point to a read error. The chain employs TRBV9 and TRBJ1-1; 9 nucleotides align to TRBD1. The germline CDR1 and CDR2 sequences are SGDLS and YYNGEE. CDR3 size: 14 residues. CDR3 region: CASSAEGQGIEAFF. The CDR3 bases are TGTGCCAGCAGCGCAGAGGGACAGGGTATTGAAGCCTTCTTT.

The V and J genes are TRBV12-3 or TRBV12-4 and TRBJ1-2; TRBD1 aligns across 12 bases. The V gene end was trimmed by 3 bases and the J gene end by 9 bases; junction bases not matched to a gene: 5. This CDR3 is built from 14 residues. CDR3 nucleotide sequence: TGTGCCAGCAGTTTGGGGACAGGGGGCGCGAGCTACACCTTC. It translates to CASSLGTGGASYTF.

The chain uses TRBV28 and TRBJ1-1; the D is unclear. Trimming took 7 bases from V and 4 from J, leaving 10 bases between them. Looked up from germline, CDR1 is MDHEN and CDR2 is SYDVKM. The CDR3 has 12 residues. The CDR3, as DNA: TGTGCCAGCAATCTTCAAGGCACTGAAGCTTTCTTT. Translated, it gives CASNLQGTEAFF.

The sample holds a few counts of this clonotype. The chain carries TRBV5-1 and TRBJ2-3, with 9 positions matching TRBD2. This CDR3 comprises 16 residues. The junction had 6 bases not matched to a gene; V was cut back by 3 bases and J by 1 base. From germline, CDR1 is SGHRS and CDR2 YFSETQ. The chain's CDR3 is CASSSERGAGTDTQYF. The CDR3 coding sequence is TGCGCCAGCAGCTCGGAGCGGGGGGCAGGCACAGATACGCAGTATTTT.

The CDR3 is CASIEGPIPGQGAYNEQFF. CDR3 DNA: TGTGCCAGCATCGAAGGGCCCATACCGGGACAGGGGGCCTACAATGAGCAGTTCTTC. The V gene is TRBV7-8, the J gene TRBJ2-1; TRBD1 matches 11 bases. The germline CDR1 and CDR2 sequences are SGHVS and FQNEAQ. CDR3 size: 19 residues. Trimming removed 7 bases from V and 2 bases from J; junction bases left unmatched: 16.

CDR3 in DNA: TGTGCCAGCAGTAAACGGACTAGCGGGCACTCCTACGAGCTGTACTTC. Translating it yields CASSKRTSGHSYELYF. V and J are TRBV12-3 or TRBV12-4 and TRBJ2-5; 11 bases are shared with TRBD2. V shed 5 bases, J shed 13 bases, and the junction held 18 bases outside the gene matches. The CDR3 covers 16 residues.

CDR3 loop: CSASASEGEKLFF. Here the CDR3 DNA reads TGCAGTGCTAGTGCGAGTGAAGGAGAAAAACTGTTTTTT. The V gene is TRBV20-1, the J gene TRBJ1-4; D remains ambiguous. Trimming stripped 3 bases from V and 8 bases from J, with 13 bases between. In germline, CDR1 is DFQATT, CDR2 SNEGSKA (reference sequence). The CDR3 loop spans 13 amino acids.

The rearrangement uses TRBV16 and TRBJ1-2; maybe TRBD1 (5 bases). The V gene lost 0 bases and the J gene lost 8 bases, with 10 bases spanning the gap. CDR1 and CDR2 from the germline V gene are KGHSY and FQNENV. This CDR3 has 13 amino acids. The CDR3 protein is CASSQSGLDGYTF. CDR3 DNA sequence: TGTGCCAGCAGCCAATCGGGGCTGGACGGCTACACCTTC. The full variable domain, in which reference TRBV16 and TRBJ1-2 provide the parts outside the CDR3, is GEEVAQTPKHLVRGEGQKAKLYCAPIKGHSYVFWYQQVLKNEFKFLISFQNENVFDETGMPKERFSAKCLPNSPCSLEIQATKLEDSAVYFCASSQSGLDGYTFGSGTRLTVV.

V is TRBV20-1 and J is TRBJ1-1; no clear D gene. Trimming left V 6 bases short and J 1 base short, with 12 bases between. CDR1 is DFQATT and CDR2 is SNEGSKA in the germline V gene (reference sequence). The CDR3 sequence is 13 residues long. As DNA, the CDR3 is TGCAGTGCGCGCCAAACCACGAACACTGAAGCTTTCTTT. The encoded protein is CSARQTTNTEAFF.

There are a few counts of this clonotype. The chain has TRBV10-3 and TRBJ2-5; TRBD2 aligns across 7 bases. The better agreement between TRBJ2-7 and the DNA end casts doubt on the J call. Germline V CDR1 and CDR2: ENHRY, SYGVKD. CDR3 size: 15 residues. Here the CDR3 DNA reads TGTGCCATCAGCCCTTCGGGGGGTTCCCTCTACGAGCAGTACTTC. This gives the protein CAISPSGGSLYEQYF.

The CDR3 region has the DNA TGTGCCAGCAGTTTACGCGCCGGGGGAACAGATACGCAGTATTTT. Its translation: CASSLRAGGTDTQYF. V is TRBV12-3 or TRBV12-4 and J is TRBJ2-3; weak D call: TRBD2 (6 bases). V was pared by 2 bases and J by 3 bases, with 12 bases between. This CDR3 is built from 15 residues.

A few counts support this clonotype. The rearrangement joins TRBV7-6 to TRBJ2-7; D is ambiguous. The V gene lost 5 bases and the J gene lost 6 bases, with 11 bases spanning the gap. The CDR3 extends over 12 amino acids. Germline V gene sequence: CDR1 SGHVS, CDR2 FNYEAQ. The DNA for the CDR3 is TGTGCCAGCAGCAATACGAGAATCGAGCAGTACGTC. Translated, it gives CASSNTRIEQYV.

This clonotype was picked up many times. The chain recombines TRBV20-1 with TRBJ2-5, with D possibly TRBD1 on 5 matching bases. Germline V gene lookup returns CDR1 DFQATT and CDR2 SNEGSKA (reference sequence). The CDR3 consists of 14 residues. Deletions cut 3 bases from V and 4 bases from J, with 15 bases between. The CDR3 region has the DNA TGCAGTGCTAGGCCCCATCAGGGAAGAGAGACCCAGTACTTC. As protein: CSARPHQGRETQYF.

The chain employs TRBV5-1 and TRBJ2-4; 14 nucleotides match TRBD2. The CDR3 covers 19 residues. V shed 3 bases, J shed 1 base, and the junction held 9 bases outside the gene matches. CDR1 and CDR2 from the germline V gene are SGHRS and YFSETQ. In DNA form, the CDR3 reads TGCGCCAGCAGCTACCGACTAGCGGGGGGGCCAATCGCCAAAAACATTCAGTACTTC. As protein: CASSYRLAGGPIAKNIQYF.

The chain uses TRBV9 and TRBJ2-5; no clear D. CDR1 is SGDLS and CDR2 is YYNGEE in the germline V gene. The CDR3 length is 13 residues. The V and J ends lost 3 bases and 0 bases respectively, with 6 bases between them. The DNA of the CDR3 is TGTGCCAGCAGCGGAGCATACCAAGAGACCCAGTACTTC. Translated, it gives CASSGAYQETQYF.

A few counts support this clonotype. The rearrangement links TRBV10-3 to TRBJ2-5; 7 bases are a match to TRBD2. The V segment lost 5 bases and the J segment 1 base; nucleotides outside the gene matches: 1. Germline CDR1 reads ENHRY; CDR2 reads SYGVKD. This CDR3 comprises 13 residues. In nucleotides, the CDR3 is TGTGCCATCAGTTTAGCGGGCCAAGAGACCCAGTACTTC. This encodes CAISLAGQETQYF.

The chain recombines TRBV7-3 with TRBJ2-1, with 7 bases that match TRBD1. There are 13 residues in the CDR3. The V and J ends lost 5 bases and 6 bases, in that order; junction bases with no gene match: 4. Germline V gives CDR1 SGHTA, CDR2 FQGTGA. The CDR3 loop reads CASSRQGSNEQFF. The CDR3 DNA reads TGTGCCAGCAGCCGACAGGGTTCCAATGAGCAGTTCTTC.

The chain couples TRBV6-1 to TRBJ2-5; no clear D gene. The J call may not be correct, given that the DNA end is closer to TRBJ2-7. CDR3 length: 14 amino acids. Germline CDR1 is MNHNS and CDR2 is SASEGT. The CDR3 region has the DNA TGTGCCAGCAGTGAAGGTAATCCCTCCTACGAGCAGTACTTC. As protein: CASSEGNPSYEQYF.

The chain joins TRBV11-1 to TRBJ2-1; TRBD1 agrees at 10 bases. This CDR3 spans 20 amino acids. The germline CDR1 and CDR2 sequences are SGHAT and FQDESV (reference sequence). V lost 4 bases, J lost 0 bases, and 15 bases stayed unmatched. The DNA for the CDR3 is TGTGCCAGCAGCTCACCCGGGACAGGGGTCCTTGGGGGCTCCTACAATGAGCAGTTCTTC. Translation: CASSSPGTGVLGGSYNEQFF. Drawing the rest from reference TRBV11-1 and TRBJ2-1, the complete variable domain is EAEVAQSPRYKITEKSQAVAFWCDPISGHATLYWYRQILGQGPELLVQFQDESVVDDSQLPKDRFSAERLKGVDSTLKIQPAELGDSAMYLCASSSPGTGVLGGSYNEQFFGPGTRLTVL.

The chain carries TRBV5-1 and TRBJ2-5, with D unclear. The CDR3 totals 15 residues. Trimming stripped 4 bases from V and 2 bases from J, with 15 bases between. The germline gives CDR1 SGHRS, CDR2 YFSETQ. CDR3 region: CASSLLADPQETQYF. The CDR3 region has the DNA TGCGCCAGCAGCCTATTGGCAGACCCTCAAGAGACCCAGTACTTC.

CDR3 loop: CASSPRGTVNTEAFF. CDR3 DNA sequence: TGTGCCAGCAGTCCCAGGGGGACGGTGAACACTGAAGCTTTCTTT. The rearrangement joins TRBV25-1 to TRBJ1-1; 7 bases match TRBD1. The CDR3 is 15 amino acids. Germline lookup yields CDR1 MGHDK and CDR2 SYGVNS. Trimming at V came to 5 bases and at J to 0 bases, leaving 6 bases not matched to a gene.